Listed below are T cell receptor beta chains from one sample, sequenced in a study of shared clonotypes between healthy human individuals. The table came from immunoSEQ multiplex PCR; TCRdb's copy has only in-frame clones and leaves some out. The data show about 2.1 million clones, with around 93% seen just once and around 1.7% held by the top ten. The sample was naive CD8+ T cells from PBMCs. The receptors shown here come from a man aged 18 to 29 in good health. Some clones in this sample may be carry-over from other donors' samples. Each CDR3 is given with its conserved first and last residue. Each record gives: D gene, CDR3 length, J gene, clone size, V gene, CDR3 protein, CDR3 DNA. The D gene is left open where the match is weak. Clone size is stated in some rows and not others, as once, few, many or a class when expanded.

D: NA; length: 16; J: TRBJ2-5; size: NA; V: TRBV5-1; CDR3: CASSLWLSRREETQYF; DNA: TGCGCCAGCAGCTTGTGGTTGTCGCGTCGGGAAGAGACCCAGTACTTC
D: NA; length: 14; J: TRBJ1-2; size: NA; V: TRBV7-9; CDR3: CASSLVLIDYGYTF; DNA: TGTGCCAGCAGCTTAGTGCTCATTGACTATGGCTACACCTTC
D: TRBD2; length: 16; J: TRBJ2-7; size: once; V: TRBV4-3; CDR3: CASSQDSGTVPYEQYF; DNA: TGCGCCAGCAGCCAAGATAGCGGGACGGTTCCCTACGAGCAGTACTTC
D: TRBD2; length: 18; J: TRBJ2-5; size: NA; V: TRBV10-3; CDR3: CAISESFNSAGEGETQYF; DNA: TGTGCCATCAGTGAGTCCTTTAATTCCGCGGGAGAGGGGGAGACCCAGTACTTC
D: TRBD2; length: 14; J: TRBJ2-7; size: NA; V: TRBV6-5; CDR3: CASSYRLARHEQYF; DNA: TGTGCCAGCAGCTACCGACTAGCGCGCCACGAGCAGTACTTC
D: NA; length: 14; J: TRBJ2-3; size: NA; V: TRBV9; CDR3: CASNDGPSTDTQYF; DNA: TGTGCCAGCAACGACGGGCCTAGCACAGATACGCAGTATTTT
D: TRBD1; length: 16; J: TRBJ2-3; size: NA; V: TRBV14; CDR3: CASSHGQGAWVDTQYF; DNA: TGTGCCAGCAGCCACGGACAGGGGGCCTGGGTGGATACGCAGTATTTT
D: NA; length: 14; J: TRBJ2-7; size: once; V: TRBV7-9; CDR3: CASSVDRQDYEQYF; DNA: TGTGCCAGCAGCGTAGACAGACAAGACTACGAGCAGTACTTC
D: TRBD1; length: 15; J: TRBJ2-5; size: NA; V: TRBV9; CDR3: CASSVAGTGSQTQYF; DNA: TGTGCCAGCAGCGTAGCTGGGACAGGGAGTCAGACCCAGTACTTC
D: NA; length: 14; J: TRBJ2-7; size: NA; V: TRBV19; CDR3: CASSIVTGGYEQYF; DNA: TGTGCCAGTAGTATAGTCACAGGCGGCTACGAGCAGTACTTC
D: TRBD1; length: 15; J: TRBJ2-7; size: NA; V: TRBV19; CDR3: CASSNGQGGIYEQYF; DNA: TGTGCCAGTAGCAACGGACAGGGGGGAATTTACGAGCAGTACTTC
D: TRBD2; length: 13; J: TRBJ2-7; size: NA; V: TRBV9; CDR3: CASSAGTTYEQYF; DNA: TGTGCCAGCAGCGCCGGGACTACCTACGAGCAGTACTTC
D: NA; length: 15; J: TRBJ2-5; size: NA; V: TRBV9; CDR3: CASSTGGGNQETQYF; DNA: TGTGCCAGCAGTACAGGTGGCGGCAACCAAGAGACCCAGTACTTC
D: TRBD1; length: 12; J: TRBJ1-2; size: NA; V: TRBV5-1; CDR3: CASSDTGDGYTF; DNA: TGCGCCAGCAGCGACACAGGGGATGGCTACACCTTC
D: NA; length: 14; J: TRBJ2-7; size: NA; V: TRBV19; CDR3: CASSAGYGSYEQYF; DNA: TGTGCCAGTTCTGCAGGGTACGGGTCCTACGAGCAGTACTTC
D: NA; length: 14; J: TRBJ2-1; size: NA; V: TRBV19; CDR3: CASMGVRDDNEQFF; DNA: TGTGCCAGTATGGGGGTTAGGGACGACAATGAGCAGTTCTTC
D: TRBD1; length: 15; J: TRBJ2-5; size: NA; V: TRBV7-2; CDR3: CASRYPTGGQETQYF; DNA: TGTGCCAGCAGATACCCTACAGGGGGCCAAGAGACCCAGTACTTC
D: NA; length: 15; J: TRBJ2-7; size: NA; V: TRBV7-3; CDR3: CASSLERERSYEQYF; DNA: TGTGCCAGCAGCTTAGAACGGGAAAGATCCTACGAGCAGTACTTC
D: NA; length: 15; J: TRBJ2-2; size: NA; V: TRBV19; CDR3: CASSKDREGTGELFF; DNA: TGTGCCAGTAGTAAGGACAGGGAGGGAACCGGGGAGCTGTTTTTT
D: NA; length: 16; J: TRBJ1-2; size: NA; V: TRBV7-8; CDR3: CASSPSLEGTSYGYTF; DNA: TGTGCCAGCAGCCCAAGCTTGGAGGGCACAAGCTATGGCTACACCTTC
D: TRBD2; length: 17; J: TRBJ2-3; size: once; V: TRBV13; CDR3: CASSLETSGRARDTQYF; DNA: TGTGCCAGCAGCTTAGAGACTAGCGGGAGGGCGAGAGATACGCAGTATTTT
D: TRBD1; length: 14; J: TRBJ1-1; size: NA; V: TRBV27; CDR3: CASSRRQGDTEAFF; DNA: TGTGCCAGCAGTCGACGACAGGGTGATACTGAAGCTTTCTTT
D: NA; length: 14; J: TRBJ2-7; size: NA; V: TRBV19; CDR3: CASSPSWGSYEQYF; DNA: TGTGCCAGTAGTCCCTCCTGGGGGAGTTACGAGCAGTACTTC
D: TRBD1; length: 14; J: TRBJ1-1; size: few; V: TRBV19; CDR3: CASSPRTGRTEAFF; DNA: TGTGCCAGTAGTCCTCGGACAGGGCGGACTGAAGCTTTCTTT
D: TRBD2; length: 15; J: TRBJ2-7; size: NA; V: TRBV5-4; CDR3: CASSLSPSGSYEQYF; DNA: TGTGCCAGCAGCTTGTCGCCTAGCGGGAGCTACGAGCAGTACTTC
D: NA; length: 13; J: TRBJ1-2; size: few; V: TRBV28; CDR3: CASSLRTAYGYTF; DNA: TGTGCCAGCAGTTTAAGGACTGCCTATGGCTACACCTTC
D: NA; length: 15; J: TRBJ2-3; size: NA; V: TRBV9; CDR3: CASSDYRGSTDTQYF; DNA: TGTGCCAGCAGCGACTATAGAGGAAGCACAGATACGCAGTATTTT
D: TRBD1; length: 15; J: TRBJ1-5; size: NA; V: TRBV6-1; CDR3: CASSVGDRSNQPQHF; DNA: TGTGCCAGCAGTGTTGGGGACAGGAGCAATCAGCCCCAGCATTTT
D: NA; length: 15; J: TRBJ2-3; size: NA; V: TRBV5-1; CDR3: CASSLGQFSTDTQYF; DNA: TGCGCCAGCAGCTTGGGACAGTTTAGCACAGATACGCAGTATTTT
D: TRBD1; length: 13; J: TRBJ2-1; size: NA; V: TRBV2; CDR3: CACWDREKHEQFF; DNA: TGTGCCTGTTGGGACAGGGAAAAACATGAGCAGTTCTTC
D: TRBD2; length: 16; J: TRBJ2-1; size: NA; V: TRBV6-6; CDR3: CASSPYSGGSYNEQFF; DNA: TGTGCCAGCAGCCCCTATAGCGGGGGCTCCTACAATGAGCAGTTCTTC
D: NA; length: 16; J: TRBJ1-2; size: once; V: TRBV5-1; CDR3: CASSSTPQGLTYGYTF; DNA: TGCGCCAGCAGCTCGACACCACAGGGCCTAACGTATGGCTACACCTTC
D: TRBD1; length: 18; J: TRBJ2-2; size: NA; V: TRBV19; CDR3: CASSIGVWTGKATGELFF; DNA: TGTGCCAGTAGTATCGGTGTTTGGACAGGGAAAGCCACCGGGGAGCTGTTTTTT
D: NA; length: 13; J: TRBJ2-2; size: once; V: TRBV4-1; CDR3: CASSQERIGELFF; DNA: TGCGCCAGCAGCCAAGAACGGATCGGGGAGCTGTTTTTT
D: NA; length: 13; J: TRBJ1-1; size: NA; V: TRBV2; CDR3: CASSLPPGTEAFF; DNA: TGTGCCAGCAGTTTACCTCCGGGAACCGAAGCTTTCTTT
D: NA; length: 16; J: TRBJ1-4; size: once; V: TRBV28; CDR3: CASSRFTSGEGEKLFF; DNA: TGTGCCAGCAGCCGATTTACGTCAGGGGAAGGAGAAAAACTGTTTTTT
D: TRBD1; length: 15; J: TRBJ2-7; size: once; V: TRBV2; CDR3: CASRRPGTGGNEQYF; DNA: TGTGCCAGCCGACGTCCCGGGACAGGGGGCAACGAGCAGTACTTC
D: NA; length: 11; J: TRBJ2-7; size: NA; V: TRBV20-1; CDR3: CSARERYEQYF; DNA: TGCAGTGCTAGAGAAAGGTACGAGCAGTACTTC
D: NA; length: 11; J: TRBJ2-2; size: NA; V: TRBV6-1; CDR3: CASTNTGELFF; DNA: TGTGCCAGCACTAACACCGGGGAGCTGTTTTTT
D: NA; length: 15; J: TRBJ2-3; size: NA; V: TRBV27; CDR3: CASMGGVSSTDTQYF; DNA: TGTGCCAGCATGGGGGGAGTGTCCTCCACAGATACGCAGTATTTT
D: NA; length: 16; J: TRBJ2-7; size: NA; V: TRBV4-1; CDR3: CASSQERTRSFGEQYF; DNA: TGCGCCAGCAGCCAAGAACGAACCAGGAGTTTCGGCGAGCAGTACTTC
D: NA; length: 13; J: TRBJ2-1; size: NA; V: TRBV7-9; CDR3: CAVRPSSYNEQFF; DNA: TGTGCCGTTAGACCAAGCTCCTACAATGAGCAGTTCTTC